This passage covers 7 T cell receptor beta chains from one sample sequenced in a study of cytomegalovirus exposure and HLA in healthy donors. Vbeta (60) and Jbeta (13) primers were used in the PCR. Sequencing was performed with immunoSEQ multiplex PCR; in TCRdb, only in-frame clones are kept and a portion is missing. This table holds 150,000 to 200,000 clones, around four fifths found once. Sequencing input: PBMCs. These receptors were taken from a girl aged 5-17 years in good health and CMV-seropositive.

The V and J genes are TRBV11-3 and TRBJ2-7; TRBD2 matches 7 bases. V lost 3 bases and J lost 4; bases outside the gene matches: 9. The CDR3 spans 15 residues. Germline V lookup: CDR1 SGHNT, CDR2 YENEEA. CDR3 amino acids: CASSFREGTSYEQYF. The CDR3 region has the DNA TGTGCCAGCAGCTTCAGGGAGGGGACCTCTTACGAGCAGTACTTC.

The genes are TRBV6-5 and TRBJ2-5, with D maybe TRBD1 (6 bases). The DNA end is more similar to TRBJ2-7, so the J call may be wrong. This CDR3 comprises 14 residues. Germline loops: CDR1 MNHEY, CDR2 SVGAGI. In DNA, the CDR3 is TGTGCCAGCAGTTACTCGGGACATTTTGGCGAGCAGTACTTC. It encodes CASSYSGHFGEQYF.

This sequence joins TRBV9 and TRBJ2-3; the D is unclear. The germline V gene has CDR1 SGDLS and CDR2 YYNGEE. The CDR3 is 15 amino acids. Trimming shortened V by 0 bases and J by 1 base, and 9 bases separated the two germline ends. The CDR3 coding sequence is TGTGCCAGCAGCGTAGGGGTGGGCGGCACAGATACGCAGTATTTT. It is translated as CASSVGVGGTDTQYF.

This clone has only a few counts. J is TRBJ2-7 and V is TRBV19; 7 bases align to TRBD1. This CDR3 comprises 14 residues. The junction had 7 bases not matched to a gene; V was cut back by 6 bases and J by 2 bases. The germline V gene encodes CDR1 LNHDA and CDR2 SQIVND (reference sequence). CDR3 protein: CASSLRTGPYEQYF. The CDR3 DNA sequence: TGTGCCAGTAGCCTCAGGACAGGTCCCTACGAGCAGTACTTC.

The chain uses TRBV6-5 and TRBJ2-2; D remains ambiguous. V was shortened by 6 bases and J by 4 bases, with 9 bases between the two germline ends. CDR3 size: 13 residues. Looked up from germline, CDR1 is MNHEY and CDR2 is SVGAGI. The CDR3 protein is CASSYPTTGELFF. In DNA form, the CDR3 reads TGTGCCAGCAGCTATCCTACCACCGGGGAGCTGTTTTTT.

This sequence joins TRBV7-9 and TRBJ1-1; D uncertain. The V end lost 3 bases, the J end lost 10 bases, and 15 bases lay between the germline ends. This CDR3 is 13 amino acids long. Germline V gene lookup returns CDR1 SEHNR and CDR2 FQNEAQ (reference sequence). The CDR3 is CASSFPFARAAFF. The CDR3 DNA follows: TGTGCCAGCAGCTTCCCGTTTGCGCGAGCAGCTTTCTTT.

On this clone itself: The same CDR3 can be traced to other DNA sequences in this sample. The chain links TRBV9 to TRBJ1-4; the D gene is possibly TRBD1 (5 bases). V lost 2 bases and J 7 bases, leaving 12 bases between the germline ends. Germline V lookup: CDR1 SGDLS, CDR2 YYNGEE. CDR3 length equals 14 residues. The CDR3 coding sequence is TGTGCCAGCAGCGTTGGTCAGGGAGGTGAAAAACTGTTTTTT. Translated, it gives CASSVGQGGEKLFF. The full variable domain, with the rest looked up from reference TRBV9 and TRBJ1-4, is DSGVTQTPKHLITATGQRVTLRCSPRSGDLSVYWYQQSLDQGLQFLIQYYNGEERAKGNILERFSAQQFPDLHSELNLSSLELGDSALYFCASSVGQGGEKLFFGSGTQLSVL.